This T cell receptor (beta chain) originates from a study of T cell clonality in common variable immunodeficiency (dated by TCRdb to about 2015). The paper as a whole reports these results and caveats: Correlations between repertoire features and clinical complications were limited by patient heterogeneity within the CVID cohort. Increased TCRbeta clonality was found in CVID subjects compared with healthy controls (t-test p = 0.018), with the increase being most characteristic of about a third of subjects. CVID TCRbeta sequences reportedly showed fewer deletions and N-nucleotide insertions and lacked highly modified clones with 13 or more V deletions. The authors noted that sequencing repertoires of T cell subpopulations would be needed to clarify what caused the increased clonality in CVID. Even though DNA input was equal, the average per sample came to some 82,000 unique sequences for controls compared with some 29,000 for CVID samples. Healthy controls shared more TCRbeta clones with each other than CVID subjects shared among themselves (p < 0.0001).

Many counts were recorded for this clone. This receptor's antigen is unknown. Coverage ceases 3 residues before the CDR3 finishes, and the germline J gene fills in the end. Predominantly Caucasian heritage was noted among both the CVID patients and the healthy controls. Heparinized peripheral whole blood samples of about 5 to 9 ml were collected from each donor. Genomic DNA from adults with common variable immune deficiency (CVID) and from healthy adult controls was the source for sequencing TCRbeta CDR3 repertoires. The control group was made up of roughly 22 healthy adult volunteers (about 10 male and some 12 female) whose ages ranged from roughly 20 to 70 years, with a mean age of approximately 37. Diluted blood was density-centrifuged over Hypaque 1077 or Ficoll-Paque to isolate peripheral blood mononuclear cells. Genomic DNA was obtained from unsorted mononuclear cells through either Qiagen column purification or a centrifugation-based method.

For sequencing input, CVID and control samples contributed equivalent amounts of genomic DNA. For every sample, a 60 bp segment covering the rearranged TCRbeta CDR3 region was amplified and then sequenced. The immunoSEQ assay, a bias-corrected multiplex PCR combined with high-throughput sequencing, was used for TCRbeta amplification. As for the authors' bioinformatics: Each unique nucleotide sequence was treated as a clone and annotated with V, D and J genes, copy number and frequency. Sequences were labeled productive if in frame, and non-productive if out of frame or containing stop codons. As previously described, clonality was computed from Shannon's entropy. The predicted amino acid sequences of productive clones were used to derive mean CDR3 Kyte-Doolittle hydropathy. Hierarchical clustering of scaled V gene usage was performed with the R hclust function using Manhattan distance and complete linkage. Sharing of clones by CDR3 amino acid sequence was evaluated by resampling 12 repertoires per group over 100 rounds. The repertoires were searched for 70 published EBV-specific and roughly 240 published CMV-specific TCRbeta sequences. Two CVID samples that yielded fewer than 10,000 sequences were excluded from the analysis, so 40 to 50 CVID repertoires were retained. The table comes from immuneACCESS by way of TCRdb, which keeps in-frame sequences with V and J called. Part of the clones is missing from these tables; in studies checked, under half for an unresolved V gene and the rest for unknown reasons. The V and J calls and clone size come from that table; D and trimming were worked out from the DNA. Across this sample, 30,000 to 40,000 clones were tabulated and none appeared just once. Of the sample, around 9.5% falls within the top ten clones.

The CDR3, from cysteine to phenylalanine, totals 15 residues. Shown are 36 bases from within the CDR3, in frame from base 1. V is trimmed back by 5 bases and J by 6 bases, and the junction contains 2 bases that no gene match accounts for. As encoded in the germline V gene, CDR1 is SGHDN while CDR2 is FVKESK. The sequenced material came from peripheral blood mononuclear cells. The clonotype originates from a person aged 18 to 69 in good health. The rearrangement joined TRBV14 to TRBJ2-1; 15 junctional bases match TRBD2. The CDR3 loop reads CASSRTSGGVNEQFF. The covered CDR3 bases are TGTGCCAGCAGCAGGACTAGCGGGGGGGTCAATGAG.